This TCR beta chain was identified during a study of T-cell memory formation after mild COVID-19. For the study at large: Largely, the TCR clusters proved donor specific.

Via MiXCR, TCRdb re-called the 5' RACE reads, giving one row per CDR3 protein. The sample lists around 340,000 distinct CDR3 sequences, roughly 15% occurring once. V was clipped by 0 bases and J by 3 bases, with 8 bases between them. Germline V gene data show CDR1 as MNHNY and CDR2 as SVGAGI (reference sequence). This CDR3 comprises 14 residues. This chain connects TRBV6-6 to TRBJ1-2, with D maybe TRBD1 (5 bases). The sequencing input was PBMCs or a T cell subset sorted from them (not recorded which). The receptor's source is a man in his late teens or twenties who had mild COVID-19 (a few samples of this study predate the infection). Cell type and time point are not known. This CDR3 is CASSYSEGYYGYTF. CDR3 in DNA: TGTGCCAGCAGTTACTCGGAGGGGTACTATGGCTACACCTTC.